This TCR beta chain was sequenced during a study of blood T cell repertoires in COVID-19. Study details: The United States, Italy and Spain were the sources of the acute and convalescent COVID-19 samples. Nucleic acid was either cDNA or gDNA, and it came from T cells, B-cell-depleted T cells, or PBMCs.

Between the trimmed V and J ends, which lost 4 bases and 3 bases, there was a span of 13 bases. The CDR3 totals 13 residues. Germline V gene data show CDR1 as GTSNPN and CDR2 as SVGIG (reference sequence). Authors' analysis steps: Estimation of nucleated cell counts was performed using reference gene primer amplification. Here immunoSEQ multiplex PCR was the method, and the copy in TCRdb shows in-frame clones only, minus some. V and J calls and clone size follow that table, whereas D and trimming were derived from the DNA. Here the sample spans 190,000 or so clones, 85% being singletons. This sequence was found in a middle-aged man who had recovered from COVID-19. The specimen was PBMCs or T cells enriched from blood (not recorded which). J is TRBJ2-7 and V is TRBV30, with D maybe TRBD1 (5 bases). CDR3 sequence (DNA): TGTGCCTGGAAGCAGGGCACCTACTACGAGCAGTACTTC. It codes for CAWKQGTYYEQYF. The full variable domain, with the rest looked up from reference TRBV30 and TRBJ2-7, is SQTIHQWPATLVQPVGSPLSLECTVEGTSNPNLYWYRQAAGRGLQLLFYSVGIGQISSEVPQNLSASRPQDRQFILSSKKLLLSDSGFYLCAWKQGTYYEQYFGPGTRLTVT.